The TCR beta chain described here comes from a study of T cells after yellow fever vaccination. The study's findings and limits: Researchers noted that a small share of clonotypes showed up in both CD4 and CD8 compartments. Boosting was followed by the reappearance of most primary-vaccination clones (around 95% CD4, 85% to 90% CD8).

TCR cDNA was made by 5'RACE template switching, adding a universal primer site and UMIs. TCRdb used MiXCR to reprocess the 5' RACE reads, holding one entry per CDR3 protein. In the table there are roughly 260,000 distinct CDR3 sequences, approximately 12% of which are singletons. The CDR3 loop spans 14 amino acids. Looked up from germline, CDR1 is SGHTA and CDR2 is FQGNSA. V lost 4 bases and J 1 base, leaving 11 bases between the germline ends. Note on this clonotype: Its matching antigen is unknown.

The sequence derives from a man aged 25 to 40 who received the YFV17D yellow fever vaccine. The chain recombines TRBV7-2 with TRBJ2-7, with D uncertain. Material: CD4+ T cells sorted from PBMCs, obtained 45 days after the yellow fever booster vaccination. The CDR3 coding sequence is TGTGCCAGCAGCTCACTTATAATTTCCTACGAGCAGTACTTC. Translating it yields CASSSLIISYEQYF. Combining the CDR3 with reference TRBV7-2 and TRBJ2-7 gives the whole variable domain GAGVSQSPSNKVTEKGKDVELRCDPISGHTALYWYRQSLGQGLEFLIYFQGNSAPDKSGLPSDRFSAERTGGSVSTLTIQRTQQEDSAVYLCASSSLIISYEQYFGPGTRLTVT.